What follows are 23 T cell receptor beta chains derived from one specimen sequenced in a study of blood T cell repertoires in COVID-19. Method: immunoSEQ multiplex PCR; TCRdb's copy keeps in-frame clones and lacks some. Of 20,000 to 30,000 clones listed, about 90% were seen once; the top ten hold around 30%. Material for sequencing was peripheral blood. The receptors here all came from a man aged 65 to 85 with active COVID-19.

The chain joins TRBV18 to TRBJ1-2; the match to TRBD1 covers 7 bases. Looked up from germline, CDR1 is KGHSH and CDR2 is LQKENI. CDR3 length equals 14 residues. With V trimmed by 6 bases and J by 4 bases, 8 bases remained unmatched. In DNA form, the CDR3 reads TGTGCCAGCTCTCCCCGGACAGGTACCTATGGCTACACCTTC. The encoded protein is CASSPRTGTYGYTF.

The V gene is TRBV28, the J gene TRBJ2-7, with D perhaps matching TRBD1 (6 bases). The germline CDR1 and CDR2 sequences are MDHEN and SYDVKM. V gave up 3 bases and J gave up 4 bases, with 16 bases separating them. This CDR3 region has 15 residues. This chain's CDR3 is CASSLFSGTPYEQYF. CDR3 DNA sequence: TGTGCCAGCAGTTTGTTCTCCGGGACACCTTACGAGCAGTACTTC.

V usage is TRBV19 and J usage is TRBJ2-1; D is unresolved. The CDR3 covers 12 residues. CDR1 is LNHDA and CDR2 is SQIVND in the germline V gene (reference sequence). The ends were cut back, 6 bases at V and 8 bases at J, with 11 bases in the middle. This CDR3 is CASRDFADEQFF. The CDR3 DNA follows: TGTGCCAGTAGGGATTTTGCGGATGAGCAGTTCTTC.

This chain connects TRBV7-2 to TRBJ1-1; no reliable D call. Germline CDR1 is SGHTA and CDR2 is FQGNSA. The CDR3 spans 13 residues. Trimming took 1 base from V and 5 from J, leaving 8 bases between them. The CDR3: CASSLETRTEAFF. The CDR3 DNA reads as TGTGCCAGCAGCTTAGAAACCAGAACTGAAGCTTTCTTT.

CDR3 bases: TGTGCCTGCGGACGGGAGCACACTGAAGCTTTCTTT. Encoded protein: CACGREHTEAFF. The chain links TRBV30 to TRBJ1-1, with D unresolved. This CDR3 is built from 12 residues. V lost 6 bases and J 3 bases, leaving 11 bases between the germline ends. The V gene's germline CDR1 is GTSNPN and CDR2 SVGIG (reference sequence).

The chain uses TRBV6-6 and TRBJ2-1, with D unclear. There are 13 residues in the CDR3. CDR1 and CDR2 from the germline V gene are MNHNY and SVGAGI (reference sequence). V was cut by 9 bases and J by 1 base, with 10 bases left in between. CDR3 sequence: CASTVGSYNEQFF. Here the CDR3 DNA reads TGTGCCAGTACTGTCGGGTCCTACAATGAGCAGTTCTTC.

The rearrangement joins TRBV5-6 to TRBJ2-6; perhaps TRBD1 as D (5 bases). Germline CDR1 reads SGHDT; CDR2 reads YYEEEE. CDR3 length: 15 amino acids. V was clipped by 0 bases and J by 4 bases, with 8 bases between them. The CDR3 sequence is CASSLAGFGANVLTF. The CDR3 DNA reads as TGTGCCAGCAGCTTGGCAGGGTTCGGGGCCAACGTCCTGACTTTC. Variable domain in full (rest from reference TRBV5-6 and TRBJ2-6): DAGVTQSPTHLIKTRGQQVTLRCSPKSGHDTVSWYQQALGQGPQFIFQYYEEEERQRGNFPDRFSGHQFPNYSSELNVNALLLGDSALYLCASSLAGFGANVLTFGAGSRLTVL.

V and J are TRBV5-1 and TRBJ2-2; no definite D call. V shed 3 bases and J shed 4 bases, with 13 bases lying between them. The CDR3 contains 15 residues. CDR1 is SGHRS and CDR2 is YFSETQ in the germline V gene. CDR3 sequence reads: CASSSHGSATGELFF. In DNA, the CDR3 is TGCGCCAGCAGCTCGCACGGGTCCGCCACCGGGGAGCTGTTTTTT. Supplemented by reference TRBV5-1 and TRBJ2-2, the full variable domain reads KAGVTQTPRYLIKTRGQQVTLSCSPISGHRSVSWYQQTPGQGLQFLFEYFSETQRNKGNFPGRFSGRQFSNSRSEMNVSTLELGDSALYLCASSSHGSATGELFFGEGSRLTVL.

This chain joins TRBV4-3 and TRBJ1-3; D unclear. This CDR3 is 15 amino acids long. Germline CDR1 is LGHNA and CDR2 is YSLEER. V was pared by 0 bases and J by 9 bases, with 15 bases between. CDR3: CASSQEAVRVFTIYF. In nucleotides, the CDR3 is TGCGCCAGCAGCCAAGAAGCCGTACGAGTCTTCACCATATATTTT.

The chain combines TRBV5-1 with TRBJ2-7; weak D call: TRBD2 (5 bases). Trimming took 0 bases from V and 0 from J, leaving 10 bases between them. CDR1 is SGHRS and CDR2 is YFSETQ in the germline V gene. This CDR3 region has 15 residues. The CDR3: CASSLVDSNSYEQYF. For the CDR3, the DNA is TGCGCCAGCAGCTTGGTGGACTCTAACTCCTACGAGCAGTACTTC.

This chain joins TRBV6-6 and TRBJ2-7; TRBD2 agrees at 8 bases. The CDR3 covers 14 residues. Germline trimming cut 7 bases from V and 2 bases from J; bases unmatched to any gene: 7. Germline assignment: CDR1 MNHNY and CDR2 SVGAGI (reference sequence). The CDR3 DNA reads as TGTGCCAGCAAGGACGGGAGGGGGACCTACGAGCAGTACTTC. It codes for CASKDGRGTYEQYF.

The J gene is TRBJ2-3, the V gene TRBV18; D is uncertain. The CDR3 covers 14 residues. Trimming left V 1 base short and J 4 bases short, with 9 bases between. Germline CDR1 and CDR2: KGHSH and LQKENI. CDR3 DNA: TGTGCCAGCTCACCACAGAGTACTCCAGATACGCAGTATTTT. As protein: CASSPQSTPDTQYF.

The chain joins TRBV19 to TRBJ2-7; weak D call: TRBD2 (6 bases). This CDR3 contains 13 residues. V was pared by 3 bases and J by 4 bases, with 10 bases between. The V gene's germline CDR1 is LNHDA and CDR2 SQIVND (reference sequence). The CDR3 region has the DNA TGTGCCAGTAGTATTACTAGCTGGTACGAGCAGTACTTC. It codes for CASSITSWYEQYF.

The CDR3 here is CATRRTGNLETQYF. CDR3 sequence (DNA): TGTGCCACCAGAAGGACAGGAAATTTGGAGACCCAGTACTTC. The V gene is TRBV27, the J gene TRBJ2-5, with 7 bases fitting TRBD1. Trimming removed 10 bases from V and 5 bases from J; junction bases left unmatched: 13. The germline V gene has CDR1 MNHEY and CDR2 SMNVEV (reference sequence). The CDR3 is made up of 14 amino acids.

CDR3 sequence reads: CASRGQGAHSNSPLHF. CDR3 DNA sequence: TGTGCCAGCAGGGGACAGGGTGCCCATTCTAATTCACCCCTCCACTTT. V is TRBV7-9 and J is TRBJ1-6; 9 nucleotides agree with TRBD1. Per the germline V gene, CDR1 is SEHNR and CDR2 is FQNEAQ (reference sequence). This CDR3 contains 16 residues. V dropped 6 bases and J dropped 6; count of bases not matched to a gene: 9.

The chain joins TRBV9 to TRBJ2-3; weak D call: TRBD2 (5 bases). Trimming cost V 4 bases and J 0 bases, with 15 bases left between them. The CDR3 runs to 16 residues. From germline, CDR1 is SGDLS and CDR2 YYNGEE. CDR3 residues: CASSPIIGVSTDTQYF. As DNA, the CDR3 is TGTGCCAGCAGCCCGATAATCGGGGTGAGCACAGATACGCAGTATTTT.

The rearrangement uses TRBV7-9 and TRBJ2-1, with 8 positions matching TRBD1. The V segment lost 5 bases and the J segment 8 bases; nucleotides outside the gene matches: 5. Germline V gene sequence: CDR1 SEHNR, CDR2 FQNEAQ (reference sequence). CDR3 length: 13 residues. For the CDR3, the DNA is TGTGCCAGCAGCCTAACACAGGGGGATGAGCAGTTCTTC. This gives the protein CASSLTQGDEQFF.

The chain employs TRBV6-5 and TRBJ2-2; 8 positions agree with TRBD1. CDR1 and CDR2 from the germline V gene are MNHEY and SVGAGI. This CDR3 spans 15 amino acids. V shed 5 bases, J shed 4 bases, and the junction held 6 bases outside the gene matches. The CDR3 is CASSTRTGITGELFF. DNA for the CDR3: TGTGCCAGCAGTACCCGGACAGGGATCACCGGGGAGCTGTTTTTT.

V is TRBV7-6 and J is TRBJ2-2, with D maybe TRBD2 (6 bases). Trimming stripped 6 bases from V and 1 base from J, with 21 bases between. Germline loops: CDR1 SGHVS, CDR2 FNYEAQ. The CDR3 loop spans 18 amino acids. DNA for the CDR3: TGTGCCAGCAGGCCGAGACCTGGGGGAGGAGGGAACACCGGGGAGCTGTTTTTT. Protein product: CASRPRPGGGGNTGELFF.

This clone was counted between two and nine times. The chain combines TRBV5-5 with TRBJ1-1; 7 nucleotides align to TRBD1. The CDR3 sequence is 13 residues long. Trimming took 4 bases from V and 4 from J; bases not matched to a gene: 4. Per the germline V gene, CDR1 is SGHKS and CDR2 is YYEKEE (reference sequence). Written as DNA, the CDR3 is TGTGCCAGCAGCGAACAGGGGCTCACTGAAGCTTTCTTT. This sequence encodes CASSEQGLTEAFF.

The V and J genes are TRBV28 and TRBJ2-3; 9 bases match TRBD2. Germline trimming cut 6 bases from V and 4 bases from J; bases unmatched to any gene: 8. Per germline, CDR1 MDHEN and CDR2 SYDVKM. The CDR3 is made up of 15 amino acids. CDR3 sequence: CASSPLVAGADTQYF. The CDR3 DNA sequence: TGTGCCAGCAGCCCATTAGTAGCGGGGGCAGATACGCAGTATTTT. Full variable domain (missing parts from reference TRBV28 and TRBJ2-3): DVKVTQSSRYLVKRTGEKVFLECVQDMDHENMFWYRQDPGLGLRLIYFSYDVKMKEKGDIPEGYSVSREKKERFSLILESASTNQTSMYLCASSPLVAGADTQYFGPGTRLTVL.

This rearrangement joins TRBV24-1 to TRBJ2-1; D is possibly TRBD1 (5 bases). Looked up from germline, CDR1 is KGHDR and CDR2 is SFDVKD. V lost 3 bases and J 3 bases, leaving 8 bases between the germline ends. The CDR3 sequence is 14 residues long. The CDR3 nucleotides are TGTGCCACCAGTGATGCAGGGAACTACAATGAGCAGTTCTTC. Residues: CATSDAGNYNEQFF.

In DNA form, the CDR3 reads TGCGCCAGCACCACTGCCGGGACTAGCGGGAATGGTGAGACCCAGTACTTC. This codes for CASTTAGTSGNGETQYF. The rearrangement links TRBV5-1 to TRBJ2-5, with TRBD2 matching over 13 bases. Germline lookup yields CDR1 SGHRS and CDR2 YFSETQ. The V and J ends lost 6 bases and 5 bases, in that order; junction bases with no gene match: 13. The CDR3 runs 17 residues.